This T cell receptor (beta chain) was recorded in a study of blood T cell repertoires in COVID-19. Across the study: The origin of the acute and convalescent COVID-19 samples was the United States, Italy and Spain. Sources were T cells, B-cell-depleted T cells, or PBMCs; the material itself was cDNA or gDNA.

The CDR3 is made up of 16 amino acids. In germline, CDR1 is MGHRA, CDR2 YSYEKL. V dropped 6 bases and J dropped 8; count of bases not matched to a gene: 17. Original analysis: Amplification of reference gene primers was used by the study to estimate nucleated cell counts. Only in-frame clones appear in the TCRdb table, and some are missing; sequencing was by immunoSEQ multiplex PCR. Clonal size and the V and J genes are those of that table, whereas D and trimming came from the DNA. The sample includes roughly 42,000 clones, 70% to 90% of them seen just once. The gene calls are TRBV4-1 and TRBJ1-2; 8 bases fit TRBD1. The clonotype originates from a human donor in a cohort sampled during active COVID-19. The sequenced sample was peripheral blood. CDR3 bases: TGCGCCAGCAGTCCGAGAGATCAGGGGGCGTGGGGGGGCTACACCTTC. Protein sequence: CASSPRDQGAWGGYTF.